The TCR beta chain described here comes from a study of Tregs in tolerant kidney transplant recipients (dated by TCRdb to about 2019). About the full investigation: The transplants used related donors along with nonmyeloablative bone marrow transplantation, and in the human trials mixed chimerism was transient. Before combined kidney and bone marrow transplantation, this study identified donor-specific regulatory T cells using TCRbeta sequencing and then followed those same cells after transplant. The paper's findings and limits, for the study overall: In tolerant patients, the expansion of donor-specific Tregs was greater than global Treg expansion, suggesting that the expansion was antigen-driven rather than nonspecific. The most biologically relevant and donor-specific TCRbeta repertoire appeared to be identified by expanding Tregs with activated donor B cells. Although technical replication error seemed to be minimal, the question of biological reproducibility was not addressed directly. Because only a small number of patients were included, the study had limitations, and the results will need to be validated in larger populations as well as under other immunosuppression protocols. PCR primers changed over time for some patients, so nucleotide-level comparison across those patients' samples was not possible.

CDR1 and CDR2 are read off the germline V gene as MDHEN and SYDVKM. The CDR3, cysteine through phenylalanine, is 15 amino acids long. The DNA shown is the 45-base CDR3, in frame from base 1. Relative to germline, V is missing 2 bases and J is missing 7 bases, with 4 bases of the junction outside any gene match. Of note for this clone: The clone's antigen remains unknown. No base qualities exist here, and no much larger clone lies one base off it.

Genomic DNA was extracted from sorted cells with the QIAGEN DNeasy Blood and Tissue Kit for TCRbeta CDR3 sequencing. High-throughput TCRbeta CDR3 sequencing, which included PCR amplification with bias correction and internal controls, was done commercially through immunoSEQ. Regarding the original processing steps: Unique productive TCRbeta sequences were defined by CDR3 nucleotide sequence where primers matched, otherwise by CDR3 amino acid sequence with Vbeta and Jbeta genes. Sorting error was corrected by removing sequences shared between sorted populations at a frequency ratio of 2:1 or less, and the remaining shared sequences were assigned to the higher population. Donor-reactive sequences were defined as at least 5-fold expanded in CFSE-low cells versus unstimulated cells, with frequency of at least 0.01% in CFSE-low cells. Repertoire divergence was quantified by Jensen-Shannon divergence calculated from the top 100 TCRbeta sequences ranked by frequency. For any sample with multiple sequencing runs, sorting error was corrected in each run separately before the runs were pooled. TCRdb carries this immuneACCESS record with in-frame sequences only. Its versions omit some clonotypes, under half of them owing to an unresolved V gene in the studies checked, with the rest unexplained. For V, J and clone size, that table is used; D and trimming come from the DNA. This sample comprises tens of thousands of clones, approximately 90% of them detected only once. The ten largest clones represent about 0.3% of the sample.

In the paper's terms, the time point label means: blood sample drawn before combined kidney and bone marrow transplant. Thawed PBMCs were FACS-sorted into unstimulated Tregs (CD4+CD25+CD127-), CD4+ non-Tregs (CD4+CD25-), CD4 cells and CD8 cells. Before Treg sorting, thawed PBMCs were rested overnight at 37°C with roughly 180 IU/ml IL-2. 4 combined kidney and bone marrow transplant recipients from the ITN036ST trial were included as patients, and samples were available only from these trial subjects. Healthy control blood was processed by Ficoll density gradient to PBMCs and cryopreserved; patient PBMCs were collected before and after transplant.

This sample comprised Tregs from blood, obtained before the transplant. This sequence originates from a human donor who received a combined kidney and bone marrow transplant. The chain couples TRBV28 to TRBJ2-1, and TRBD2 matches 11 of the central bases. The nucleotide sequence reads TGTGCCAGCAGTTTAGTAGCGGGAGGGCGGAATGAGCAGTTCTTC. Translated, this gives CASSLVAGGRNEQFF.